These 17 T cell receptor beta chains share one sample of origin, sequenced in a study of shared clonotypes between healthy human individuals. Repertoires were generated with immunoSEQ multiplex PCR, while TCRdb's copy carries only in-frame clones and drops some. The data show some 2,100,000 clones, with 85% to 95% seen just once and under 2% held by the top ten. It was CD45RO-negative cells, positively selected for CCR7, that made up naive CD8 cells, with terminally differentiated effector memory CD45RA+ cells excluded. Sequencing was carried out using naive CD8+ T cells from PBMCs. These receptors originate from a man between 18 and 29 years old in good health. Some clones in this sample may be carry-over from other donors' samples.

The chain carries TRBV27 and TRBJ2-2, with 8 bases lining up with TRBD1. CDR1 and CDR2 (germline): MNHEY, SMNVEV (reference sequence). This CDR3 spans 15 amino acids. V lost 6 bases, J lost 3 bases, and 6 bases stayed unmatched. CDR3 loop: CASSNRGAYTGELFF. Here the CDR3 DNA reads TGTGCCAGCAGCAACAGGGGGGCGTACACCGGGGAGCTGTTTTTT.

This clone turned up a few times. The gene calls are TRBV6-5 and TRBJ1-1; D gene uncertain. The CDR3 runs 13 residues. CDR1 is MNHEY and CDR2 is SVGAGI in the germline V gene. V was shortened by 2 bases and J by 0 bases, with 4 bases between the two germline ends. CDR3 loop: CASSYAVNTEAFF. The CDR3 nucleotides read TGTGCCAGCAGTTACGCGGTGAACACTGAAGCTTTCTTT.

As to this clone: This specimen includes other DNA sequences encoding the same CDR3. CDR3 protein: CASSPRGLAGSYEQYF. The CDR3 DNA follows: TGTGCCAGCAGCCCCAGGGGACTAGCGGGCTCCTACGAGCAGTACTTC. The V gene is TRBV9, the J gene TRBJ2-7, with TRBD2 matching 12 bases. Trimming removed 4 bases from V and 0 bases from J; junction bases left unmatched: 5. Germline CDR1 SGDLS, CDR2 YYNGEE. The CDR3 runs to 16 residues.

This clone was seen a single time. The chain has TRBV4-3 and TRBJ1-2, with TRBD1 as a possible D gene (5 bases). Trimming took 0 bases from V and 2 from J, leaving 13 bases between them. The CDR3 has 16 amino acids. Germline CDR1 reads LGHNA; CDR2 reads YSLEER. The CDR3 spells CASSQDVDGANYGYTF. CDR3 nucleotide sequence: TGCGCCAGCAGCCAAGACGTGGATGGGGCAAACTATGGCTACACCTTC.

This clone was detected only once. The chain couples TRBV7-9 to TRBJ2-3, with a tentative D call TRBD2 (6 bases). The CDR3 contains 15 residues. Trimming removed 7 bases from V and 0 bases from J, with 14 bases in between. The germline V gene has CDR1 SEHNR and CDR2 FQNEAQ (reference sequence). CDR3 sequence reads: CASTPESGSTDTQYF. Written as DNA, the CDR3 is TGTGCCAGCACCCCAGAGAGCGGGAGCACAGATACGCAGTATTTT.

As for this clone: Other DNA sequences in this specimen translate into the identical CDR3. The CDR3 sequence: CASSLPLYEQYF. CDR3 nucleotide sequence: TGTGCCAGCAGCTTACCCCTCTACGAGCAGTACTTC. The V gene is TRBV7-9, the J gene TRBJ2-7; D gene ambiguous. CDR3 length equals 12 residues. Germline V lookup: CDR1 SEHNR, CDR2 FQNEAQ (reference sequence). The ends were cut back, 2 bases at V and 3 bases at J, with 5 bases in the middle.

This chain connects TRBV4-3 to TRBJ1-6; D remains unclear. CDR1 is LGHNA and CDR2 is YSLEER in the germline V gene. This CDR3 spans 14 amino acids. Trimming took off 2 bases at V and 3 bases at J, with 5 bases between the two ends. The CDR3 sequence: CASSQFDYNSPLHF. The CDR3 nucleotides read TGCGCCAGCAGCCAATTCGACTATAATTCACCCCTCCACTTT.

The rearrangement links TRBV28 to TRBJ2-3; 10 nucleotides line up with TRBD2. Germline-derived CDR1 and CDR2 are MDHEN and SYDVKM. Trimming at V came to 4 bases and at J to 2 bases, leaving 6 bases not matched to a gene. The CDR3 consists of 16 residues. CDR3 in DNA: TGTGCCAGCAGTTCCATACTAGCGGGGCACACAGATACGCAGTATTTT. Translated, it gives CASSSILAGHTDTQYF.

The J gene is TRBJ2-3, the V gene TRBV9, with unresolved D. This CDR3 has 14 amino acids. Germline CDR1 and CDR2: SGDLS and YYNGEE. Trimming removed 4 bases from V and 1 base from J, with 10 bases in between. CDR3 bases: TGTGCCAGCAGCTTATGGAGCGGCACAGATACGCAGTATTTT. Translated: CASSLWSGTDTQYF.

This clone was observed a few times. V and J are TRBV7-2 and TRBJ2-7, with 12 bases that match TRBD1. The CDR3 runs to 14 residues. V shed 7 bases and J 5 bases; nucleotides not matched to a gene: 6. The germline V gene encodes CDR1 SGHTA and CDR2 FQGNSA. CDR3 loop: CASTPGQGANEQYF. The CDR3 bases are TGTGCCAGCACCCCGGGACAGGGGGCAAACGAGCAGTACTTC.

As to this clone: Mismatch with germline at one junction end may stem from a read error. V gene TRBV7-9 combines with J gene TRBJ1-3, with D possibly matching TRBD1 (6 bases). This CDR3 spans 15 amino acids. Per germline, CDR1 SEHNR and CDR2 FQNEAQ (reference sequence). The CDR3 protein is CASSLDRFGGNTIYF. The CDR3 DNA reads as TGTGCCAGCAGTTTAGACAGGTTCGGTGGAAACACCATATATTTT.

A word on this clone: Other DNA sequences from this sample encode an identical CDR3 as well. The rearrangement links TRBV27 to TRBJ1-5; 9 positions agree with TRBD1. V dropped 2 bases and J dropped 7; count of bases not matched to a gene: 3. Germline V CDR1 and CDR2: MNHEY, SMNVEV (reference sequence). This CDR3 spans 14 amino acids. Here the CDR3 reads CASSLGQGLQPQHF. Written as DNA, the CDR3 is TGTGCCAGCAGTTTAGGACAGGGGTTGCAGCCCCAGCATTTT.

The CDR3 loop is CASSEETLNRGGPTDTQYF. CDR3 DNA sequence: TGTGCCAGCAGTGAGGAAACCCTCAACAGGGGGGGGCCCACAGATACGCAGTATTTT. This chain joins TRBV6-1 and TRBJ2-3, with D possibly TRBD1 on 8 matching bases. V dropped 3 bases and J dropped 2 bases, with 24 bases sitting between them. The CDR3 has 19 residues. Per germline, CDR1 MNHNS and CDR2 SASEGT.

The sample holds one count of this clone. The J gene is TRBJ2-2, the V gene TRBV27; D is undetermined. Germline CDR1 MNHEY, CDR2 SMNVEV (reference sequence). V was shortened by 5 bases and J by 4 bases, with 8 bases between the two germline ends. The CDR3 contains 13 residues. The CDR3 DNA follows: TGTGCCAGCAGTCACCAAGGCACCGGGGAGCTGTTTTTT. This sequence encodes CASSHQGTGELFF.

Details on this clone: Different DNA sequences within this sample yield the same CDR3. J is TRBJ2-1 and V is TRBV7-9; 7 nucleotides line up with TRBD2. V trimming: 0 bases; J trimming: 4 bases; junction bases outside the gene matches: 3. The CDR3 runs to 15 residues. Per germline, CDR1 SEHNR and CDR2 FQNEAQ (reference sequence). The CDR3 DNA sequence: TGTGCCAGCAGCTTAGCGGGAGGGCCTTACAATGAGCAGTTCTTC. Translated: CASSLAGGPYNEQFF. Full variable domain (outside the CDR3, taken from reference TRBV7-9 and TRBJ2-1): DTGVSQNPRHKITKRGQNVTFRCDPISEHNRLYWYRQTLGQGPEFLTYFQNEAQLEKSRLLSDRFSAERPKGSFSTLEIQRTEQGDSAMYLCASSLAGGPYNEQFFGPGTRLTVL.

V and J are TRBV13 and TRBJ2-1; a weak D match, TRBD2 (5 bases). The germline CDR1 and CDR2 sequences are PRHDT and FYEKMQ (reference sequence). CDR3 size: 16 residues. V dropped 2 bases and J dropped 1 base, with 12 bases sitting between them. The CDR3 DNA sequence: TGTGCCAGCAGCTTAAGGAGTAGCGCTTCCTACAATGAGCAGTTCTTC. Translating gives CASSLRSSASYNEQFF.

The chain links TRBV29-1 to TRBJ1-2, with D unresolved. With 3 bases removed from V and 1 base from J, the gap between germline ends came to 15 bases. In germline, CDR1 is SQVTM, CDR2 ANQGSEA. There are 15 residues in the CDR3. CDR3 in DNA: TGCAGCGTTGATGTACCAGACGGAAGTAACTATGGCTACACCTTC. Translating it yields CSVDVPDGSNYGYTF.